This T cell receptor (beta chain) was obtained from a study of T-cell memory formation after mild COVID-19. About the research overall: TCR clustering was largely donor specific.

The table lists this clonotype with a few counts. Its cognate antigen is unknown. Study conclusions and caveats: In pre-infection memory, a portion of responding clones appeared, which suggested that cross-reactive memory joined.

TCRdb fed the 5' RACE reads into MiXCR, producing one record per CDR3 protein. Among approximately 400,000 distinct CDR3 sequences, 24% were seen once, and the ten largest hold around 9%. CDR3 size: 16 residues. The ends were cut back, 0 bases at V and 7 bases at J, with 19 bases in the middle. Germline-derived CDR1 and CDR2 are SGHAT and FQNNGV. The chain joins TRBV11-2 to TRBJ2-7, with a weak D call TRBD1 (5 bases). Sequenced input: PBMCs or a T cell subset sorted from them (not recorded which). The sequence was obtained from an adult woman who had mild COVID-19 (a few samples of this study predate the infection). Cell type and time point are not known. CDR3 amino acids: CASSLDLFAGSKEQYF. CDR3 in DNA: TGTGCCAGCAGCTTAGATCTGTTCGCAGGGTCGAAGGAGCAGTACTTC.